These 20 T cell receptor beta chains were all obtained from the same sample, sequenced in a study of molecular identifiers for immune sequencing clone quantification. TCRdb passed the PCR reads through MiXCR, listing each CDR3 protein once. The table shows 250,000 to 400,000 distinct CDR3 sequences, with about 22% occurring only once. Sequencing was performed on naive CD8+ T cells from blood, with Jurkat cell RNA spiked in. Subset defined: FACS-sorted CD8+CD4-CCR7+CD45RA+ naive T cells. The receptors were gathered from a human donor in good health. Some libraries in this study had Jurkat cell RNA spiked in.

The chain employs TRBV20-1 and TRBJ1-2; tentative D call: TRBD1 (6 bases). Germline V gives CDR1 DFQATT, CDR2 SNEGSKA (reference sequence). CDR3 length: 16 amino acids. V lost 7 bases to trimming and J lost 5 bases, with 26 bases between them. The CDR3 region is CSGGQLSFAIRYGYTF. The CDR3 coding sequence is TGCAGTGGAGGACAGTTAAGTTTCGCTATACGGTATGGCTACACCTTC.

This clonotype has at least ten counts. A read error may produce the germline difference seen at one junction end. V usage is TRBV24-1 and J usage is TRBJ2-1; D unclear. Germline values: CDR1 KGHDR, CDR2 SFDVKD. The CDR3 has 12 residues. CDR3 amino acids: CATSGLGNEQFF. DNA of the CDR3: TGTGCCACCAGTGGTTTGGGCAATGAGCAGTTCTTC.

Concerning this clonotype: This may be a read error, as it is one base from a much larger clone. The J gene is TRBJ1-1, the V gene TRBV5-4; 8 bases agree with TRBD1. The CDR3 extends over 14 amino acids. Trimming removed 2 bases from V and 3 bases from J; junction bases left unmatched: 3. Looked up from germline, CDR1 is SGHNT and CDR2 is YYREEE (reference sequence). The CDR3 reads CASSFGQGDTEAFF. The CDR3 nucleotides read TGTGCCAGCAGCTTTGGACAGGGTGACACTGAAGCTTTCTTT.

Comment on this clonotype: One base away lies a much larger clone, so this may be a sequencing read error. This chain connects TRBV4-3 to TRBJ1-5; tentatively, D is TRBD1 (5 bases). CDR1 and CDR2 (germline): LGHNA, YSLEER. This CDR3 spans 15 amino acids. Trimming stripped 0 bases from V and 6 bases from J, with 12 bases between. CDR3 sequence (DNA): TGCGCCAGCAGCCAAGATTGTGCAGGGAGTCAGCCCCAGCATTTT. Translating gives CASSQDCAGSQPQHF.

As for this clonotype: Given a much more abundant clone one base away, this may be a read error. The J gene is TRBJ2-3, the V gene TRBV6-2 or TRBV6-3; D perhaps matches TRBD1 (6 bases). The CDR3 spans 16 residues. CDR1 and CDR2 (germline): MNHEY, SVGEGT. V was clipped by 6 bases and J by 1 base, with 17 bases between them. CDR3 DNA sequence: TGTGCCAGCAGCTTCCCCCGGGACATGCGCACAGATACGCAGTATTTT. Its protein is CASSFPRDMRTDTQYF.

As for this clonotype: A much larger clone differs by one base, so this may be a read error. The rearrangement links TRBV7-7 to TRBJ2-3; TRBD1 matches at 10 bases. This CDR3 has 21 amino acids. CDR1 SSHAT and CDR2 FNYEAQ come from the germline V gene (reference sequence). In DNA form, the CDR3 reads TGTGCTAGCAGCTTATCCCCGTTCCAACTATCTGCGGGACAGGGGACAGGTACGCAGTATTTT. Translation gives CASSLSPFQLSAGQGTGTQYF.

This chain uses TRBV4-1 with TRBJ2-7, with 7 bases lining up with TRBD1. The germline V gene has CDR1 MGHRA and CDR2 YSYEKL. The CDR3 consists of 13 residues. V trimming: 6 bases; J trimming: 3 bases; junction bases outside the gene matches: 5. CDR3 residues: CASRAGTDYEQYF. For the CDR3, the DNA is TGCGCCAGCAGAGCCGGGACAGACTACGAGCAGTACTTC.

This clonotype occurred many times. The rearrangement uses TRBV12-3 or TRBV12-4 and TRBJ2-5; no firm D call. Deletions cut 11 bases from V and 2 bases from J, with 12 bases between. This CDR3 is built from 12 residues. The CDR3 DNA reads as TGTGCCTCTAGGGCACTTCAAGAGACCCAGTACTTC. This translates into CASRALQETQYF.

Note on this clonotype: It may be a read error: a sequence one base away is much more abundant. The CDR3 nucleotides read TGTGCCAGCAGCTCCTCCTCGACAGCTTTGAACACTGAAGCTCTCTTT. This sequence encodes CASSSSSTALNTEALF. This sequence joins TRBV7-9 and TRBJ1-1, with D perhaps matching TRBD1 (5 bases). The CDR3 totals 16 residues. CDR1 is SEHNR, CDR2 FQNEAQ, per germline (reference sequence).

This clonotype occurred many times. The germline gene is not matched at one end of the junction; a read error may be the cause. The chain carries TRBV7-7 and TRBJ2-1, with TRBD2 matching 7 bases. The CDR3 is 16 residues long. Germline V gives CDR1 SSHAT, CDR2 FNYEAQ (reference sequence). The CDR3 DNA sequence: TGTGCTAGCAGCTTAGCGCAGGCGGGAGTGTACAATGAGCAGTTCTTC. Protein: CASSLAQAGVYNEQFF.

This clonotype was seen many times. The J gene is TRBJ1-1, the V gene TRBV19; no definite D call. V lost 0 bases and J 5 bases, leaving 7 bases between the germline ends. This CDR3 has 13 amino acids. CDR1 is LNHDA, CDR2 SQIVND, per germline (reference sequence). For the CDR3, the DNA is TGTGCCAGTAGTATAGACGTTTTTACTGAAGCTTTCTTT. Encoded protein: CASSIDVFTEAFF.

This clonotype has a count of ten or more. The chain recombines TRBV19 with TRBJ1-5; D is uncertain. Germline CDR1 LNHDA, CDR2 SQIVND (reference sequence). The V end was cut by 3 bases, the J end by 0 bases, with 6 bases between. This CDR3 contains 14 residues. As DNA, the CDR3 is TGTGCCAGTAGTATCGTAGGTAGCAATCAGCCCCAGCATTTT. This codes for CASSIVGSNQPQHF.

This clonotype turned up a few times. This chain's CDR3 is CASSFRYEQYF. CDR3 nucleotides: TGTGCCAGCAGCTTCCGATACGAGCAGTACTTC. The J gene is TRBJ2-7, the V gene TRBV11-2; D gene unclear. Germline V CDR1 and CDR2: SGHAT, FQNNGV. The CDR3 is 11 amino acids. The ends were cut back, 3 bases at V and 4 bases at J, with 4 bases in the middle.

This clonotype was seen many times. The chain combines TRBV14 with TRBJ1-2; 8 nucleotides line up with TRBD1. J was trimmed by 2 bases and V by 5 bases; bases with no gene match: 4. This CDR3 spans 14 amino acids. Germline CDR1 SGHDN, CDR2 FVKESK. As DNA, the CDR3 is TGTGCCAGCAGCTACGGGACAGGAAACTATGGCTACACCTTC. It encodes CASSYGTGNYGYTF.

Ten or more counts support this clonotype. The genes are TRBV20-1 and TRBJ2-1; 7 bases fit TRBD2. The CDR3 is 16 residues long. V dropped 5 bases and J dropped 8; count of bases not matched to a gene: 18. Per the germline V gene, CDR1 is DFQATT and CDR2 is SNEGSKA (reference sequence). For the CDR3, the DNA is TGCAGTGCTCCCAACTTGGGAGGGAGGATGTTCGATGAGCAGTTCTTC. Protein sequence: CSAPNLGGRMFDEQFF.

The rearrangement links TRBV11-3 to TRBJ2-1; D is uncertain. Trimming shortened V by 1 base and J by 1 base, and 8 bases separated the two germline ends. The length of the CDR3 is 15 residues. From germline, CDR1 is SGHNT and CDR2 YENEEA. The CDR3 bases are TGTGCCAGCAGCTTAGGAGCAAGTTCCTACAATGAGCAGTTCTTC. It codes for CASSLGASSYNEQFF.

This clonotype has only a few counts. The chain employs TRBV27 and TRBJ1-1; a weak D match, TRBD1 (6 bases). Germline assignment: CDR1 MNHEY and CDR2 SMNVEV (reference sequence). This CDR3 has 14 residues. V gave up 4 bases and J gave up 5 bases, with 14 bases separating them. DNA for the CDR3: TGTGCCAGCAGTTATTCAGGGGCCCGAACTGAAGCTTTCTTT. It is translated as CASSYSGARTEAFF.

The sample holds many counts of this clonotype. The genes are TRBV29-1 and TRBJ2-1, with 7 bases lining up with TRBD1. Germline assignment: CDR1 SQVTM and CDR2 ANQGSEA. This CDR3 has 12 amino acids. V trimming: 7 bases; J trimming: 8 bases; junction bases outside the gene matches: 8. CDR3 nucleotides: TGCAGCGCCAACCGCGACAGGGATGAGCAGTTCTTC. Encoded protein: CSANRDRDEQFF.

The sample holds a few counts of this clonotype. The chain is built from TRBV19 and TRBJ1-6, with 9 bases that match TRBD1. The V gene end was trimmed by 5 bases and the J gene end by 5 bases; junction bases not matched to a gene: 4. This CDR3 has 15 amino acids. Germline V gives CDR1 LNHDA, CDR2 SQIVND (reference sequence). In nucleotides, the CDR3 is TGTGCCAGTAGTCTAGGACAGGGGAATAATTCACCCCTCCACTTT. This gives the protein CASSLGQGNNSPLHF.

This clonotype was recorded many times. CDR3 protein: CASSSLEGTSGEQYF. The CDR3 DNA follows: TGTGCCAGCAGTAGCCTTGAGGGGACGTCGGGCGAGCAGTACTTC. This sequence joins TRBV2 and TRBJ2-7; the D call may be TRBD1 or TRBD2 (5 bases each). V dropped 5 bases and J dropped 6 bases, with 20 bases sitting between them. This CDR3 has 15 amino acids. From germline, CDR1 is SNHLY and CDR2 FYNNEI.